This TCR beta chain was obtained from a study of shared clonotypes between healthy human individuals. Per the germline V gene, CDR1 is SEHNR and CDR2 is FQNEAQ (reference sequence). This CDR3 has 17 residues. The V segment lost 1 base and the J segment 3 bases; nucleotides outside the gene matches: 4. It was about 190 ng DNA, about 30,000 T cell genomes, that sorted-subset replicate PCRs used. Repertoires were generated with immunoSEQ multiplex PCR, while TCRdb's copy carries only in-frame clones and drops some. This table holds a few million clones, around 93% found once. The authors divided CD4+ cells into CD45RA+ naive and CD45RA-negative memory subsets.

Sequences were obtained from naive CD4+ T cells from PBMCs. The subset is: CD45RA+ positively selected. The sequence derives from a man aged 18 to 29 in good health. Some clones in this sample may be carry-over from other donors' samples. This chain joins TRBV7-9 and TRBJ2-3; 13 bases are a match to TRBD2. CDR3 sequence: CASSLGGLAGATDTQYF. In nucleotides, the CDR3 is TGTGCCAGCAGCTTAGGAGGACTAGCGGGAGCGACAGATACGCAGTATTTT.